This TCR beta chain originates from a study of shared clonotypes between healthy human individuals. Whole-study results and caveats: Sampling included only blood; tissue repertoires likely differ.

In regard to this clone: Its antigen is still unknown.

Assay used: immunoSEQ multiplex PCR; TCRdb lists only in-frame clones, some missing. The repertoire holds 450,000 to 650,000 clones, with around 80% as singletons. Material for sequencing was PBMCs. The source is a woman between 35 and 50 years old in good health. Some clones in this sample may be carry-over from other donors' samples.

In DNA form, the CDR3 reads TGCGCCAGCAGCTTGATAGGGGGTGAGCAGTACTTC. The encoded protein is CASSLIGGEQYF. The chain links TRBV5-1 to TRBJ2-7, with D perhaps matching TRBD1 (6 bases). The CDR3 length is 12 residues. The V gene's germline CDR1 is SGHRS and CDR2 YFSETQ. V dropped 1 base and J dropped 7 bases, with 9 bases sitting between them.